This T cell receptor beta chain is from a study of glioma-infiltrating T cells. On the study more broadly: Dexamethasone exposure before glioma surgery was limited to six or fewer days. Findings of the study overall: Tissue and blood shared very few CDR3 sequences.

The CDR3 spans 18 residues. V trimming: 3 bases; J trimming: 4 bases; junction bases outside the gene matches: 15. From germline, CDR1 is MNHEY and CDR2 SMNVEV (reference sequence). The iRepertoire nested amplicon-rescue multiplex PCR amplified TCR alpha and beta CDR3s from RNA. MiXCR, applied by TCRdb to the multiplex PCR reads, yields one record per CDR3 protein. The sample includes about 400,000 distinct CDR3 sequences, less than 50% seen only once; the top ten take around 11%. The sample holds many counts of this clonotype. Its antigen is as yet unknown. Source material: glioma tissue, nonneoplastic brain tissue, or PBMCs (not recorded which). The genes are TRBV27 and TRBJ2-1; 7 bases fit TRBD2. This TCR was sampled from a human donor with low-grade glioma or glioblastoma, undergoing nonglioma brain surgery, or in good health (not recorded which). The CDR3 bases are TGTGCCAGCAGTTTTTACCCTGTCCGGGACTACGTATACAATGAGCAGTTCTTC. It codes for CASSFYPVRDYVYNEQFF.